This is a list of T cell receptor beta chains from one sample in a study of blood T cells in healthy people across ages. TCRdb called the 5' RACE reads again in MiXCR, with one record for every CDR3 protein. This repertoire shows about 1.8 million distinct CDR3 sequences, around half found once; its top ten account for around 2.1%. The specimen was blood. The receptor source for this set is a woman aged 40 to 55 in good health. Each CDR3 is given with its conserved first and last residue. A D gene is named only where the DNA matches it firmly. Clone size is not always given. Where it is, it says once, few, many or a class for expanded clones.

>TRBV21-1|TRBJ2-7|-|-
CASSKIGQGIVTYEQYF
TGTGCCAGCAGCAAAATAGGACAGGGGATAGTAACCTACGAGCAGTACTTC
>TRBV28|TRBJ2-1|-|-
CASSLSTVSGAKPRNEQFF
TGTGCCAGCAGTTTATCAACAGTGTCGGGGGCTAAACCCCGCAATGAGCAGTTCTTC
>TRBV6-1|TRBJ2-1|-|-
CASSEWGQGGMTYNEQFF
TGTGCCAGCAGTGAATGGGGGCAGGGGGGTATGACCTACAATGAGCAGTTCTTC
>TRBV5-1|TRBJ2-5|-|-
CASSYRDTKETQYF
TGCGCCAGCAGCTACCGGGACACCAAAGAGACCCAGTACTTC
>TRBV5-5|TRBJ2-7|-|-
CASSFGDWTTVTYEQYF
TGTGCCAGCAGCTTTGGGGACTGGACGACAGTAACCTACGAGCAGTACTTC
>TRBV6-5|TRBJ1-1|-|-
CASTKTGGAEAFF
TGTGCCAGTACAAAAACGGGGGGCGCTGAAGCTTTCTTT
>TRBV6-2/TRBV6-3|TRBJ2-1|-|-
CASSLLPGEGEQFF
TGTGCCAGCAGTTTACTTCCCGGCGAGGGTGAGCAGTTCTTC
>TRBV6-1|TRBJ1-6|few|-
CASRKRTASLYNSPLHF
TGTGCCAGCAGAAAACGGACAGCCAGCCTCTATAATTCACCCCTCCACTTT
>TRBV6-5|TRBJ1-2|once|-
CASSFLGLNYGYTF
TGTGCCAGCAGCTTCCTCGGACTTAACTATGGCTACACCTTC
>TRBV11-2|TRBJ2-5|few|TRBD2
CASSLTGGGFQETQYF
TGTGCCAGCAGCTTAACCGGCGGGGGGTTCCAAGAGACCCAGTACTTC
>TRBV4-2|TRBJ2-3|few|TRBD2
CASVAGNTDTQYF
TGTGCCAGCGTAGCGGGCAACACAGATACGCAGTATTTT
>TRBV29-1|TRBJ2-1|once|-
CSVDRGVLSKYNEQFF
TGCAGCGTTGACCGGGGTGTTCTATCGAAATACAATGAGCAGTTCTTC
>TRBV12-3/TRBV12-4|TRBJ2-3|-|-
CASRGSLGQISTDTQYF
TGTGCCAGCAGGGGATCTCTGGGACAAATAAGCACAGATACGCAGTATTTT
>TRBV20-1|TRBJ2-4|few|-
CSAVHGAPTKNIQYF
TGCAGTGCCGTACATGGGGCGCCGACCAAAAACATTCAGTACTTC
>TRBV21-1|TRBJ2-7|many|-
CASSGWTFSYEQYF
TGTGCCAGCAGCGGGTGGACGTTCTCCTACGAGCAGTACTTC
>TRBV29-1|TRBJ1-2|-|TRBD1
CSVLTGQTTNYGYTF
TGCAGCGTCCTCACGGGACAGACTACCAACTATGGCTACACCTTC
>TRBV5-1|TRBJ2-7|-|-
CASSLYAPFRVDEQYF
TGCGCCAGCAGCTTGTACGCCCCATTCCGGGTGGACGAGCAGTACTTC
>TRBV7-2|TRBJ2-1|-|-
CASTRDRLSSYNEQFF
TGTGCCAGCACCCGAGACAGGCTGAGCTCCTACAATGAGCAGTTCTTC
>TRBV7-6|TRBJ2-5|-|TRBD2
CASSLISGEKETQYF
TGTGCCAGCAGCTTAATCAGCGGGGAGAAAGAGACCCAGTACTTC
>TRBV20-1|TRBJ2-3|-|-
CSATSPRVSTDTQYF
TGCAGTGCTACTAGCCCTAGGGTTAGCACAGATACGCAGTATTTT
>TRBV29-1|TRBJ2-1|many|-
CSVDGGTYNEQFF
TGCAGCGTTGACGGGGGTACCTACAATGAGCAGTTCTTC
>TRBV20-1|TRBJ2-5|-|TRBD2
CSAFTSGEETQYF
TGCAGTGCCTTTACTAGCGGGGAAGAGACCCAGTACTTC
>TRBV6-2/TRBV6-3|TRBJ2-7|-|TRBD1
CASSPSPGTGVVYEQYF
TGTGCCAGCAGCCCTAGCCCCGGGACAGGGGTTGTATACGAGCAGTACTTC
>TRBV4-2|TRBJ2-7|-|-
CASSTALTGYEQYF
TGTGCCAGCAGCACCGCCTTAACAGGTTACGAGCAGTACTTC
>TRBV7-2|TRBJ1-6|-|-
CASSQRQNSPLHF
TGTGCCAGCAGCCAACGACAGAATTCACCCCTCCACTTT
>TRBV6-5|TRBJ2-5|few|TRBD1
CASSYGQGEETQYF
TGTGCCAGCAGTTATGGACAGGGAGAAGAGACCCAGTACTTC
>TRBV28|TRBJ1-2|-|-
CASSLTGAHWINYGYTF
TGTGCCAGCAGTTTAACGGGGGCACACTGGATTAACTATGGCTACACCTTC
>TRBV10-3|TRBJ1-2|-|-
CAISGDRSYGYTF
TGTGCCATCAGTGGGGATAGGAGCTATGGCTACACCTTC
>TRBV5-1|TRBJ2-7|few|-
CASSLGEGLAYEQYF
TGCGCCAGCAGCTTGGGCGAGGGTCTCGCCTACGAGCAGTACTTC
>TRBV20-1|TRBJ2-5|-|TRBD1
CSAHRQGAHEQYF
TGCAGTGCTCACAGGCAGGGGGCGCATGAGCAGTACTTC
>TRBV19|TRBJ2-1|-|-
CASSIIWSHEQFF
TGTGCCAGTAGTATCATTTGGTCTCATGAGCAGTTCTTC
>TRBV20-1|TRBJ2-5|few|TRBD2
CRDSGGRETQYF
TGCCGGGATAGCGGGGGGAGAGAGACCCAGTACTTC
>TRBV12-3/TRBV12-4|TRBJ2-5|-|TRBD2
CASSSPGAGGISYNEQYF
TGTGCCAGCAGTTCCCCGGGAGCGGGGGGGATTTCCTACAATGAGCAGTACTTC
>TRBV19|TRBJ1-2|-|-
CASSIIGRTENYGYTF
TGTGCCAGTAGTATAATTGGACGGACAGAGAATTATGGCTACACCTTC
>TRBV2|TRBJ2-5|few|TRBD2
CASIASGEETQYF
TGTGCCAGCATAGCTAGCGGGGAGGAGACCCAGTACTTC
>TRBV6-1|TRBJ2-1|few|-
CASSPTDTSYNEQFF
TGTGCCAGCAGTCCGACAGATACCTCCTACAATGAGCAGTTCTTC
>TRBV6-5|TRBJ1-6|once|-
CANSYSQTPYNSPLHF
TGTGCCAACAGTTACTCCCAAACACCTTATAATTCACCCCTCCACTTT
>TRBV4-2|TRBJ1-5|-|-
CASSSQQGDSNQPQHF
TGTGCCAGCAGCTCACAACAGGGCGATAGCAATCAGCCCCAGCATTTT
>TRBV20-1|TRBJ2-4|-|-
CSASPPGNIQYF
TGCAGTGCTAGTCCTCCGGGGAACATTCAGTACTTC
>TRBV10-3|TRBJ1-5|once|TRBD1
CAISESGQGANQPQHF
TGTGCCATCAGTGAGTCGGGACAGGGGGCCAATCAGCCCCAGCATTTT